The sequence of this TCR beta chain was determined in a study of blood T cell repertoires in COVID-19 (TCRdb year 2020). Regarding the study in general: The collaborator samples originated in the United States, Italy and Spain and spanned the acute and convalescent phases of COVID-19. The material from the prospective study consisted of cDNA or gDNA derived from T cells, B-cell-depleted T cells, or PBMCs. The dataset comprised deeply sampled blood TCRbeta repertoires from subjects exposed to, actively infected with, or recovered from COVID-19. The repertoires were released in a freely available public database meant as a resource for research on the immune response to SARS-CoV-2. Samples were obtained from the ongoing ImmuneRACE study (first 160 participants) and from 1,254 subjects provided by 6 global collaborators. The sample metadata nearly always contained a de-identified subject ID, COVID-19 status, age in years and sex. HLA class I and class II types, where available, came from metadata supplied by the sample provider rather than from assay-based typing. Results and caveats for the whole study, not just this receptor: How much clinical and demographic metadata was included differed by source and by participant, and the metadata was provided uncurated.

In this sample, this clone turned up once. Which antigen it targets is not known. Within one base of it there is no much larger clone, and no base qualities were kept. Germline trimming: 4 bases from V, 5 bases from J; junction bases outside gene matches: 19. Taken from cysteine to phenylalanine, the CDR3 has 18 residues. Only the CDR3 portion is preserved as DNA: 54 bases, with reading frame beginning at the first base. Sequences LGHDT (CDR1) and YNNKEL (CDR2) are obtained from the germline V gene (reference sequence). The collaborating institutions used their own protocols to collect whole blood in K2EDTA tubes. Collaborator samples were shipped for TCRbeta analysis as frozen whole blood, isolated PBMCs, or DNA extracted from either sample type. TCRbeta CDR3 regions were amplified from genomic DNA using the immunoSEQ Assay, a bias-controlled multiplex PCR. As for the authors' bioinformatics: Nucleated cell counts per sample were estimated from amplification of reference gene primers within the assay. To quantify the absolute abundance of each unique TCRbeta CDR3 rearrangement, sequence reads were collapsed and filtered. For each sample, productive Simpson clonality was calculated by taking the square root of Simpson's diversity index across productive rearrangements. TCRdb obtained this table from immuneACCESS and retained in-frame rearrangements with V and J assigned. These tables miss some clones; where compared with another copy, unresolved V genes account for less than half of the shortfall, and the remainder is unexplained. That table furnishes V, J and clone size, whereas the DNA furnished D and trimming. Recorded for this sample are 110,000 or so clones; around 90% of them occurred a single time. Approximately 4.5% of the sample comes from the top ten.

The V gene is TRBV3-1 (or the pseudogene TRBV3-2) and the J gene is TRBJ2-7, and 8 junctional nucleotides match TRBD1. The material sequenced was peripheral blood. The sequence came from a woman between 50 and 59 years old with acute or convalescent COVID-19. The CDR3 protein: CASSRTGIGVRKADEQYF. The DNA sequence is TGTGCCAGCAGCCGGACAGGGATCGGGGTTAGGAAGGCCGACGAGCAGTACTTC.